One and the same sample provided the 17 T cell receptor beta chains below, sequenced in a study of response to subunit inactivated influenza vaccine. Each CDR3 protein gets one entry after TCRdb re-called the RT-PCR reads with MiXCR. The table has 150,000 to 200,000 distinct CDR3 sequences, around 9.9% seen once; the top ten hold 9.5% to 15%. The material was non-naive T cells sorted from PBMCs, obtained 35 to 45 days after vaccination. The receptor set was obtained from a man aged 45-65 years who received an inactivated influenza vaccine.

This chain joins TRBV4-3 and TRBJ2-7; the D call may be TRBD1 or TRBD2 (5 bases each). V lost 0 bases and J lost 2, with 11 bases in between. The CDR3 contains 15 residues. Germline V CDR1 and CDR2: LGHNA, YSLEER. The CDR3 here is CASSQERDPTYEQYF. The CDR3, as DNA: TGCGCCAGCAGCCAAGAGAGGGACCCGACCTACGAGCAGTACTTC.

This clonotype was seen ten or more times. CDR3 DNA: TGCGCCAGCAGCTTGGTTGGACACGGAGAGACCCAGTACTTC. Amino acids: CASSLVGHGETQYF. V usage is TRBV5-1 and J usage is TRBJ2-5; D is perhaps TRBD1 (5 bases). This CDR3 is built from 14 residues. The V end lost 0 bases, the J end lost 4 bases, and 10 bases lay between the germline ends. The germline CDR1 and CDR2 sequences are SGHRS and YFSETQ.

This clonotype appeared a few times. The rearrangement uses TRBV29-1 and TRBJ2-3, with 7 bases that match TRBD2. The CDR3 is 16 residues long. Germline V gene lookup returns CDR1 SQVTM and CDR2 ANQGSEA. The junction had 14 bases not matched to a gene; V was cut back by 4 bases and J by 4 bases. The CDR3 sequence is CSVGSGAARGADTQYF. The DNA of the CDR3 is TGCAGCGTTGGTAGCGGAGCAGCCCGGGGGGCAGATACGCAGTATTTT.

The V call is TRBV6-1, the J call TRBJ2-3, with D uncertain. Trimming shortened V by 3 bases and J by 2 bases, and 12 bases separated the two germline ends. CDR3 length equals 15 residues. Germline V gene lookup returns CDR1 MNHNS and CDR2 SASEGT. CDR3 residues: CASSDILTLTDTQYF. CDR3 nucleotide sequence: TGTGCCAGCAGTGATATACTGACTCTCACAGATACGCAGTATTTT.

The chain links TRBV28 to TRBJ2-7; TRBD2 is a possible D gene (6 bases). Germline CDR1 is MDHEN and CDR2 is SYDVKM. The CDR3 is 16 residues long. V dropped 4 bases and J dropped 3 bases, with 19 bases sitting between them. CDR3 in DNA: TGTGCCAGCAGTTCGGCGTCGGGCGGGAAGTTCTACGAGCAGTACTTC. Translating gives CASSSASGGKFYEQYF.

This clonotype has ten or more counts. The rearrangement links TRBV28 to TRBJ2-7, with 13 bases lining up with TRBD2. The junction had 1 base not matched to a gene; V was cut back by 7 bases and J by 1 base. This CDR3 region has 14 residues. The germline gives CDR1 MDHEN, CDR2 SYDVKM. The CDR3 loop reads CASILAGGSYEQYF. The CDR3, as DNA: TGTGCCAGCATACTAGCGGGAGGGTCCTACGAGCAGTACTTC.

This clonotype was counted only a few times. The V call is TRBV2, the J call TRBJ2-7; D not certain. Trimming removed 7 bases from V and 11 bases from J, with 18 bases in between. The CDR3 is made up of 12 amino acids. Germline CDR1 is SNHLY and CDR2 is FYNNEI. The CDR3 spells CASTLWTASKYF. In DNA, the CDR3 is TGTGCCAGCACCCTATGGACGGCCTCGAAGTACTTC.

This chain links TRBV7-9 with TRBJ1-6, with 8 positions matching TRBD1. The CDR3 length is 14 residues. CDR1 and CDR2 from the germline V gene are SEHNR and FQNEAQ (reference sequence). V lost 3 bases, J lost 10 bases, and 5 bases stayed unmatched. CDR3 region: CASSLGQVGSPLHF. CDR3 sequence (DNA): TGTGCCAGCAGCTTGGGACAGGTTGGGTCACCCCTCCACTTT. Full variable domain (remainder filled in from reference TRBV7-9 and TRBJ1-6): DTGVSQNPRHKITKRGQNVTFRCDPISEHNRLYWYRQTLGQGPEFLTYFQNEAQLEKSRLLSDRFSAERPKGSFSTLEIQRTEQGDSAMYLCASSLGQVGSPLHFGNGTRLTVT.

The J gene is TRBJ2-3, the V gene TRBV10-2; TRBD1 is a possible D gene (6 bases). Germline-derived CDR1 and CDR2 are WSHSY and SAAADI. There are 14 residues in the CDR3. CDR3 coding DNA: TGCGCGGCGAGGGGGAATCCTAGCACAGATACGCAGTATTTT. Protein sequence: CAARGNPSTDTQYF.

This clonotype has a handful of counts. V usage is TRBV6-1 and J usage is TRBJ2-4; weak D call: TRBD2 (6 bases). CDR1 MNHNS and CDR2 SASEGT come from the germline V gene. The CDR3 contains 15 residues. Between the trimmed V and J ends, which lost 7 bases and 1 base, there was a span of 14 bases. The CDR3 spells CASIPTGTAKNIQYF. Here the CDR3 DNA reads TGTGCCAGCATTCCGACGGGGACTGCCAAAAACATTCAGTACTTC.

This clonotype was recorded at least ten times. The chain joins TRBV5-5 to TRBJ2-6; the D gene is possibly TRBD1 (5 bases). Looked up from germline, CDR1 is SGHKS and CDR2 is YYEKEE (reference sequence). CDR3 length: 14 residues. Deletions cut 4 bases from V and 2 bases from J, with 7 bases between. The CDR3 DNA sequence: TGTGCCAGCAGCCGGACAACTGGGGCCAACGTCCTGACTTTC. Encoded protein: CASSRTTGANVLTF. The whole variable domain, remainder taken from reference TRBV5-5 and TRBJ2-6, is DAGVTQSPTHLIKTRGQQVTLRCSPISGHKSVSWYQQVLGQGPQFIFQYYEKEERGRGNFPDRFSARQFPNYSSELNVNALLLGDSALYLCASSRTTGANVLTFGAGSRLTVL.

This clonotype was recorded many times. The genes are TRBV12-3 or TRBV12-4 and TRBJ1-1; D perhaps matches TRBD1 (5 bases). The CDR3 is made up of 15 amino acids. The ends were cut back, 5 bases at V and 3 bases at J, with 16 bases in the middle. In DNA, the CDR3 is TGTGCCAGCAGTCTCAGGGTTCCGGGACACACTGAAGCTTTCTTT. Translation gives CASSLRVPGHTEAFF.

The chain employs TRBV5-1 and TRBJ2-1; TRBD1 agrees at 8 bases. Trimming at V came to 4 bases and at J to 9 bases, leaving 12 bases not matched to a gene. This CDR3 region has 15 residues. From germline, CDR1 is SGHRS and CDR2 YFSETQ. The CDR3 spells CASSTDRVVDGEQFF. The CDR3 DNA reads as TGCGCCAGCAGCACGGACAGGGTGGTTGATGGTGAGCAGTTCTTC.

CDR3 bases: TGTGCCAGCAGCCAACCCGGGGCCAACGTCCTGACTTTC. Protein: CASSQPGANVLTF. The chain combines TRBV14 with TRBJ2-6; no clear D. V lost 2 bases and J lost 4, with 3 bases in between. The germline CDR1 and CDR2 sequences are SGHDN and FVKESK. The CDR3 extends over 13 amino acids. The full variable domain, in which reference TRBV14 and TRBJ2-6 provide the parts outside the CDR3, is EAGVTQFPSHSVIEKGQTVTLRCDPISGHDNLYWYRRVMGKEIKFLLHFVKESKQDESGMPNNRFLAERTGGTYSTLKVQPAELEDSGVYFCASSQPGANVLTFGAGSRLTVL.

This clonotype appeared many times. The V and J genes are TRBV11-2 and TRBJ2-1; D is undetermined. Trimming removed 0 bases from V and 5 bases from J, with 8 bases in between. CDR1 SGHAT and CDR2 FQNNGV come from the germline V gene. The CDR3 is 14 amino acids. CDR3 in DNA: TGTGCCAGCAGCTTAGATTACCAAAACAATGAGCAGTTCTTC. Protein sequence: CASSLDYQNNEQFF.

DNA for the CDR3: TGTGCCAGCAGCCGTGACAGGGGGACACAGCCCCAGCATTTT. It translates to CASSRDRGTQPQHF. The chain uses TRBV7-8 and TRBJ1-5, with 9 positions matching TRBD1. V shed 5 bases and J 7 bases; nucleotides not matched to a gene: 6. The CDR3 length is 14 residues. Germline V gene lookup returns CDR1 SGHVS and CDR2 FQNEAQ.

At least ten counts were recorded for this clonotype. The chain couples TRBV5-1 to TRBJ2-1, with D perhaps matching TRBD2 (6 bases). The germline gives CDR1 SGHRS, CDR2 YFSETQ. The CDR3 is 16 residues long. V lost 0 bases and J lost 0, with 10 bases in between. In DNA form, the CDR3 reads TGCGCCAGCAGCTTGGAGCGGGCAGGCTCCTACAATGAGCAGTTCTTC. Amino acids: CASSLERAGSYNEQFF.